The 32 T cell receptor beta chains reported below all come from one sample, sequenced in a study of shared clonotypes between healthy human individuals (dated by TCRdb to 2020 to 2021). Library method: the immunoSEQ multiplex PCR assay. TCRdb holds this immuneACCESS table with in-frame rearrangements only. Some clones are missing; in checked studies, unresolved V genes explain under half, and the rest has no known cause. A total of approximately 2,000,000 clones appear in this sample, less than 95% of them only once. 0.3% to 0.4% of the sample lies in the top ten. Sequencing was done on a sample of naive CD4+ T cells from PBMCs. The meaning of the sample's cell subset or site label: CD45RA+ positively selected. These receptor sequences come from a man between 18 and 29 years old in good health. Some clones in this sample may be carry-over from other donors' samples.

The rearrangement uses TRBV28 and TRBJ1-5; a weak D match, TRBD1 (6 bases). The CDR3 covers 14 residues. Germline loops: CDR1 MDHEN, CDR2 SYDVKM. V was pared by 1 base and J by 8 bases, with 12 bases between. CDR3 loop: CASSLSGEVKPQHF. The CDR3 DNA reads as TGTGCCAGCAGTTTATCAGGGGAAGTTAAGCCCCAGCATTTT.

The rearrangement links TRBV5-1 to TRBJ1-4; TRBD1 is a possible D gene (5 bases). The CDR3 runs to 15 residues. V was clipped by 6 bases and J by 7 bases, with 19 bases between them. Germline V gene sequence: CDR1 SGHRS, CDR2 YFSETQ. DNA of the CDR3: TGCGCCAGCACCCAATCCGGGGGAGGCGGTGAAAAACTGTTTTTT. This translates into CASTQSGGGGEKLFF.

This clone was observed a handful of times. The CDR3 DNA reads TGTGCCTGGGCTCAGGGGGTGAACACTGAAGCTTTCTTT. Its protein is CAWAQGVNTEAFF. V is TRBV30 and J is TRBJ1-1, with 7 positions matching TRBD1. Unmatched junction bases numbered 3, after V lost 5 bases and J lost 0 bases. Germline V CDR1 and CDR2: GTSNPN, SVGIG (reference sequence). The CDR3 consists of 13 residues.

The J gene is TRBJ2-2, the V gene TRBV27; D unresolved. Germline V gene sequence: CDR1 MNHEY, CDR2 SMNVEV (reference sequence). The CDR3 consists of 15 residues. V lost 0 bases, J lost 4 bases, and 9 bases lay in between. The CDR3: CASSLSPRTTGELFF. Written as DNA, the CDR3 is TGTGCCAGCAGTTTATCACCCAGAACCACCGGGGAGCTGTTTTTT.

V and J are TRBV28 and TRBJ2-1; tentative D call: TRBD2 (6 bases). Germline CDR1 is MDHEN and CDR2 is SYDVKM. This CDR3 is 15 amino acids long. V was pared by 3 bases and J by 7 bases, with 16 bases between. CDR3 in amino acids: CASSFGTLDVNEQFF. DNA of the CDR3: TGTGCCAGCAGTTTCGGGACTCTGGACGTGAATGAGCAGTTCTTC.

V gene TRBV19 combines with J gene TRBJ1-1; D gene ambiguous. The CDR3 contains 13 residues. Trimming removed 8 bases at V and 2 bases at J, with 12 bases between. CDR1 is LNHDA and CDR2 is SQIVND in the germline V gene (reference sequence). The CDR3 DNA reads TGTGCCAGTGACACTTCTCCAAACACTGAAGCTTTCTTT. The encoded protein is CASDTSPNTEAFF.

This CDR3 reads CASSLWQTSYEQYF. CDR3 DNA sequence: TGTGCCAGCAGTTTGTGGCAGACTTCCTACGAGCAGTACTTC. The chain carries TRBV28 and TRBJ2-7; D remains unclear. The V gene lost 3 bases and the J gene lost 1 base, with 10 bases spanning the gap. There are 14 residues in the CDR3. Germline V gene data show CDR1 as MDHEN and CDR2 as SYDVKM.

The V and J genes are TRBV7-3 and TRBJ2-2; D tentatively reads TRBD1 or TRBD2 (5 bases each). The CDR3 is 14 amino acids. Germline CDR1 reads SGHTA; CDR2 reads FQGTGA. Deletions cut 3 bases from V and 3 bases from J, with 8 bases between. The CDR3 is CASSLGVDTGELFF. CDR3 nucleotide sequence: TGTGCCAGCAGCTTGGGGGTAGACACCGGGGAGCTGTTTTTT.

This clone has a single count. This chain connects TRBV7-2 to TRBJ2-1, with a possible D match to TRBD1 (6 bases). CDR3 length equals 14 residues. Germline-derived CDR1 and CDR2 are SGHTA and FQGNSA. Trimming left V 2 bases short and J 15 bases short, with 20 bases between. The CDR3: CASSLRTQGGSPFF. The CDR3 DNA sequence: TGTGCCAGCAGCTTAAGGACACAAGGGGGTTCTCCGTTCTTC. The complete variable domain, with remaining parts taken from reference TRBV7-2 and TRBJ2-1, reads GAGVSQSPSNKVTEKGKDVELRCDPISGHTALYWYRQSLGQGLEFLIYFQGNSAPDKSGLPSDRFSAERTGGSVSTLTIQRTQQEDSAVYLCASSLRTQGGSPFFGPGTRLTVL.

Comment on this clone: In the same sample, other DNA sequences code for this CDR3. The CDR3 reads CASSFRDGAYEQYF. The CDR3 DNA reads as TGTGCCAGCAGTTTCCGGGACGGAGCCTACGAGCAGTACTTC. The rearrangement links TRBV27 to TRBJ2-7, with D possibly being TRBD1 or TRBD2 (5 bases each). The germline V gene encodes CDR1 MNHEY and CDR2 SMNVEV (reference sequence). V lost 3 bases, J lost 2 bases, and 11 bases lay in between. This CDR3 contains 14 residues.

This clone was seen just once. The rearrangement joins TRBV6-1 to TRBJ1-1, with no clear D. V shed 1 base and J shed 11 bases, with 14 bases lying between them. The CDR3 length is 13 residues. CDR1 is MNHNS and CDR2 is SASEGT in the germline V gene. CDR3 coding DNA: TGTGCCAGCAGTGAAGGGGCAGTCGGGGTGGCTTTCTTT. The encoded protein is CASSEGAVGVAFF.

The chain joins TRBV5-1 to TRBJ2-7; D might be TRBD1 or TRBD2, each matching 5 bases. Germline values: CDR1 SGHRS, CDR2 YFSETQ. The CDR3 contains 15 residues. V was pared by 1 base and J by 6 bases, with 17 bases between. CDR3 region: CASSLSPGARGEQYF. The CDR3 region has the DNA TGCGCCAGCAGCTTGTCCCCCGGGGCGCGTGGCGAGCAGTACTTC.

The chain recombines TRBV29-1 with TRBJ2-1; a weak D match, TRBD1 (6 bases). Per germline, CDR1 SQVTM and CDR2 ANQGSEA. The CDR3 is 15 residues long. V was cut by 0 bases and J by 1 base, with 10 bases left in between. CDR3 residues: CSVEEGAFSYNEQFF. CDR3 DNA: TGCAGCGTTGAAGAGGGGGCTTTTTCCTACAATGAGCAGTTCTTC.

This chain links TRBV7-3 with TRBJ2-3; 9 nucleotides align to TRBD2. The CDR3 is 15 residues long. CDR1 is SGHTA and CDR2 is FQGTGA in the germline V gene. Trimming took 6 bases from V and 0 from J; bases not matched to a gene: 4. The CDR3 DNA follows: TGTGCCAGCAGTCCTACTAGCGGGAGCACAGATACGCAGTATTTT. Translation: CASSPTSGSTDTQYF. The whole variable domain, remainder taken from reference TRBV7-3 and TRBJ2-3, is GAGVSQTPSNKVTEKGKYVELRCDPISGHTALYWYRQSLGQGPEFLIYFQGTGAADDSGLPNDRFFAVRPEGSVSTLKIQRTERGDSAVYLCASSPTSGSTDTQYFGPGTRLTVL.

V usage is TRBV28 and J usage is TRBJ1-1; TRBD1 is a possible D gene (6 bases). This CDR3 is built from 15 residues. V gave up 6 bases and J gave up 6 bases, with 20 bases separating them. CDR1 and CDR2 (germline): MDHEN, SYDVKM. CDR3 protein: CASSRGQLKGAEAFF. In DNA form, the CDR3 reads TGTGCCAGCAGCCGGGGCCAGTTAAAGGGGGCTGAAGCTTTCTTT.

The chain carries TRBV7-3 and TRBJ2-3; 9 bases agree with TRBD2. CDR3 length: 18 amino acids. V trimming: 5 bases; J trimming: 0 bases; junction bases outside the gene matches: 12. Per the germline V gene, CDR1 is SGHTA and CDR2 is FQGTGA. CDR3 coding DNA: TGTGCCAGCAGCCTATTGGCGACTAGCGGTTCTAGCACAGATACGCAGTATTTT. Translation: CASSLLATSGSSTDTQYF.

The chain is built from TRBV6-4 and TRBJ2-3; TRBD2 matches at 12 bases. This CDR3 has 15 amino acids. CDR1 is MRHNA and CDR2 is SNTAGT in the germline V gene. Trimming cost V 6 bases and J 6 bases; bases outside gene matches: 7. CDR3 bases: TGTGCCAGCAGCTCCCGACTAGCGGGGGTGGATACGCAGTATTTT. Translated, it gives CASSSRLAGVDTQYF.

The CDR3 coding sequence is TGTGCCAGTGCGGACCGGACTATCACCTTC. This translates into CASADRTITF. This chain joins TRBV2 and TRBJ1-2, with D unresolved. The CDR3 runs 10 residues. V was clipped by 9 bases and J by 13 bases, with 15 bases between them. CDR1 SNHLY and CDR2 FYNNEI come from the germline V gene.

This clone was picked up one time. The rearrangement uses TRBV21-1 and TRBJ2-7; TRBD2, the table's D call, was not compared with the DNA. TRBV21-1 is a listed pseudogene. This CDR3 region has 15 residues. As DNA, the CDR3 is TGTGCCAGCAACAAATTCGGGCGGGAGGCCGTCGAGCAGTACTTC. Translation: CASNKFGREAVEQYF.

This clone has a single count. The V gene is TRBV4-1, the J gene TRBJ2-3, with 14 bases that match TRBD2. The V gene's germline CDR1 is MGHRA and CDR2 YSYEKL. This CDR3 spans 19 amino acids. Trimming at V came to 1 base and at J to 6 bases, leaving 12 bases not matched to a gene. CDR3 region: CASSQGGAGLAGGWDTQYF. The CDR3 region has the DNA TGCGCCAGCAGCCAAGGGGGGGCAGGACTAGCGGGAGGATGGGATACGCAGTATTTT.

This clone was counted between two and nine times. The V and J genes are TRBV11-2 and TRBJ1-2; D is undetermined. The CDR3 has 14 residues. In germline, CDR1 is SGHAT, CDR2 FQNNGV. The V and J ends lost 2 bases and 4 bases respectively, with 11 bases between them. The CDR3 loop is CASSLSAGSYGYTF. As DNA, the CDR3 is TGTGCCAGCAGCTTATCGGCCGGCAGCTATGGCTACACCTTC.

This clone came up a few times. The DNA of the CDR3 is TGTGCCTGGACCCAGGGGATGCTTATGAACACTGAAGCTTTCTTT. Its protein is CAWTQGMLMNTEAFF. The V and J genes are TRBV30 and TRBJ1-1; possible D gene TRBD1, 6 bases. Trimming cost V 4 bases and J 0 bases, with 15 bases left between them. Per the germline V gene, CDR1 is GTSNPN and CDR2 is SVGIG (reference sequence). The CDR3 has 15 residues.

V usage is TRBV6-5 and J usage is TRBJ1-3, with 9 bases aligning to TRBD1. The germline V gene encodes CDR1 MNHEY and CDR2 SVGAGI. The CDR3 sequence is 16 residues long. J gave up 0 bases and V 4 bases, and 4 bases lay outside the gene matches. Here the CDR3 DNA reads TGTGCCAGCAGTTCACAGGGGGCCTACTCTGGAAACACCATATATTTT. This gives the protein CASSSQGAYSGNTIYF.

Turning to this clone: Different DNA sequences within this sample yield the same CDR3. The chain combines TRBV7-3 with TRBJ2-1; 11 bases map to TRBD2. The CDR3 loop spans 15 amino acids. V lost 3 bases, J lost 4 bases, and 2 bases stayed unmatched. Germline V CDR1 and CDR2: SGHTA, FQGTGA. CDR3: CASSLIAGGYNEQFF. The CDR3 coding sequence is TGTGCCAGCAGCTTGATAGCGGGAGGGTACAATGAGCAGTTCTTC. The whole variable domain, remainder taken from reference TRBV7-3 and TRBJ2-1, is GAGVSQTPSNKVTEKGKYVELRCDPISGHTALYWYRQSLGQGPEFLIYFQGTGAADDSGLPNDRFFAVRPEGSVSTLKIQRTERGDSAVYLCASSLIAGGYNEQFFGPGTRLTVL.

V usage is TRBV7-3 and J usage is TRBJ2-3, with a tentative D call TRBD1 (6 bases). The CDR3 contains 16 residues. V lost 1 base and J lost 1, with 12 bases in between. Germline V lookup: CDR1 SGHTA, CDR2 FQGTGA. The CDR3 DNA reads as TGTGCCAGCAGCTTAATAGTGGCAGGGGGCACAGATACGCAGTATTTT. Residues: CASSLIVAGGTDTQYF.

This clone has just one count. This rearrangement joins TRBV5-6 to TRBJ1-6; D gene uncertain. Germline-derived CDR1 and CDR2 are SGHDT and YYEEEE. V was shortened by 6 bases and J by 5 bases, with 18 bases between the two germline ends. The CDR3 runs 16 residues. The CDR3 reads CASTLGYTYNNSPLHF. The CDR3 region has the DNA TGTGCCAGCACTTTAGGCTACACCTACAATAATTCACCCCTCCACTTT.

This chain connects TRBV28 to TRBJ1-6, with D maybe TRBD1 (6 bases). CDR1 is MDHEN, CDR2 SYDVKM, per germline. This CDR3 spans 15 amino acids. Trimming removed 6 bases at V and 10 bases at J, with 19 bases between. The CDR3 protein is CASSKTGGLISPLHF. DNA for the CDR3: TGTGCCAGCAGCAAGACAGGAGGACTGATCTCACCCCTCCACTTT.

This clone was found once. The chain uses TRBV28 and TRBJ2-3; maybe TRBD2 (7 bases). Germline V gives CDR1 MDHEN, CDR2 SYDVKM. This CDR3 comprises 20 residues. V lost 7 bases, J lost 4 bases, and 33 bases lay in between. CDR3 in DNA: TGTGCCAGCACCCCCCTCCGGGGGGCGATTCGGGAGGAGGGCGCAGATACGCAGTATTTT. It yields the protein CASTPLRGAIREEGADTQYF. Using reference TRBV28 and TRBJ2-3 for the parts outside the CDR3, the full variable domain is DVKVTQSSRYLVKRTGEKVFLECVQDMDHENMFWYRQDPGLGLRLIYFSYDVKMKEKGDIPEGYSVSREKKERFSLILESASTNQTSMYLCASTPLRGAIREEGADTQYFGPGTRLTVL.

This clone showed up just once. This chain connects TRBV5-4 to TRBJ2-4, with 10 bases that match TRBD2. CDR3 length equals 15 residues. Germline values: CDR1 SGHNT, CDR2 YYREEE (reference sequence). V was clipped by 4 bases and J by 6 bases; unmatched bases: 7. CDR3 amino acids: CASSLESGRGNIQYF. Here the CDR3 DNA reads TGTGCCAGCAGCCTAGAAAGCGGGAGGGGAAACATTCAGTACTTC.

Details on this clone: The same CDR3 arises from other DNA sequences in this sample as well. The gene calls are TRBV18 and TRBJ1-2; 7 bases fit TRBD1. The germline CDR1 and CDR2 sequences are KGHSH and LQKENI. The junction had 3 bases not matched to a gene; V was cut back by 3 bases and J by 5 bases. The CDR3 spans 13 residues. CDR3 amino acids: CASSPGQIYGYTF. The CDR3 DNA is TGTGCCAGCTCACCGGGACAGATTTATGGCTACACCTTC.

As to this clone: Within the sample, other DNA sequences also encode this same CDR3. This chain uses TRBV6-5 with TRBJ2-5; TRBD1 agrees at 10 bases. The CDR3 loop spans 15 amino acids. The V segment lost 0 bases and the J segment 4 bases; nucleotides outside the gene matches: 2. The V gene's germline CDR1 is MNHEY and CDR2 SVGAGI. The CDR3 DNA reads TGTGCCAGCAGTTACTCGAGGACAGGGGGAGAGACCCAGTACTTC. This encodes CASSYSRTGGETQYF.

V and J are TRBV5-1 and TRBJ2-7; 9 bases are a match to TRBD1. J lost 3 bases, V lost 4 bases, and 5 bases had no gene match. The CDR3 is made up of 14 amino acids. The germline gives CDR1 SGHRS, CDR2 YFSETQ. The CDR3 DNA follows: TGCGCCAGCAGCGTAAAGGGACAGGGCTACGAGCAGTACTTC. Its translation: CASSVKGQGYEQYF. The full variable domain, completed using reference TRBV5-1 and TRBJ2-7, is KAGVTQTPRYLIKTRGQQVTLSCSPISGHRSVSWYQQTPGQGLQFLFEYFSETQRNKGNFPGRFSGRQFSNSRSEMNVSTLELGDSALYLCASSVKGQGYEQYFGPGTRLTVT.